This TCR beta chain was found in a study of shared clonotypes between healthy human individuals. The data were produced by immunoSEQ multiplex PCR, yet TCRdb's version contains in-frame clones alone and is incomplete. Of over a million clones detected, 78% appear once; the ten largest clones hold roughly 0.56%. The CDR3 has 16 residues. After removal of 5 bases from V and 7 bases from J, the junction contained 5 bases not matched to a gene. CDR1 and CDR2 from the germline V gene are LNHDA and SQIVND (reference sequence). The source material was memory CD4+ T cells from PBMCs. Subset specified: CD45RA-negative fraction. J is TRBJ2-1 and V is TRBV19; 16 nucleotides align to TRBD2. This sequence was found in a man aged 18 to 35 in good health. Some clones in this sample may be carry-over from other donors' samples. The CDR3 DNA sequence: TGTGCCAGTAGTCTCCTGGGACTAGCGGGGGGGAATGAGCAGTTCTTC. Amino acid sequence: CASSLLGLAGGNEQFF. The full variable domain, its missing parts supplied by reference TRBV19 and TRBJ2-1, is DGGITQSPKYLFRKEGQNVTLSCEQNLNHDAMYWYRQDPGQGLRLIYYSQIVNDFQKGDIAEGYSVSREKKESFPLTVTSAQKNPTAFYLCASSLLGLAGGNEQFFGPGTRLTVL.